This T cell receptor beta chain was sequenced during a study of cytomegalovirus exposure and HLA in healthy donors. This clone turned up a few times. Antigen unknown. The study's findings and limits: Most TCR sequences were seen very rarely across donors, but some public TCRs occurred in many. Indistinguishability led to the exclusion of some V segments, TRBV6-2 and TRBV6-3 included.

This CDR3 has 13 residues. Germline V gene lookup returns CDR1 SGHVS and CDR2 FNYEAQ. V was pared by 4 bases and J by 7 bases, with 12 bases between. Both 60 Vbeta primers and 13 Jbeta primers went into the PCR. The repertoire was sequenced with immunoSEQ multiplex PCR; TCRdb's copy has only in-frame clones and lacks some. This table holds some 200,000 clones, around 86% found once. The receptor's source is a woman aged 35 to 49 in good health and CMV-seronegative. The gene calls are TRBV7-6 and TRBJ2-3; a possible D gene is TRBD2 (6 bases). The sequenced sample consisted of PBMCs. The CDR3 nucleotides read TGTGCCAGCAGCTCTTTCCGGGAGCATACGCAGTATTTT. This translates into CASSSFREHTQYF.